The next 19 T cell receptor beta chains were all read from a single sample in a study of vaccination and CD4 T cells after COVID-19. Treatment denoted: 10-day PBMC culture with coronavirus spike peptide pools or control peptides (ViraFEST assay). The antigens of these receptors remain unknown. Sequenced with the Oncomine TCR Beta short-read assay was DNA taken from cultured CD4+ T cells. TCRdb processed the PCR reads anew with MiXCR; each CDR3 protein has one entry. Here the sample spans around 12,000 distinct CDR3 sequences, around half being singletons. The sequencing input was CD4+ T cells from blood, cultured in vitro. These receptor sequences come from a human donor who had recovered from COVID-19.

This chain links TRBV3-1 with TRBJ2-7, with 8 positions matching TRBD2. The V and J ends lost 0 bases and 4 bases, in that order; junction bases with no gene match: 8. Germline V gene data show CDR1 as LGHDT and CDR2 as YNNKEL (reference sequence). The CDR3 length is 16 residues. The CDR3 spells CASSQDLGSGTYEQYF. In DNA form, the CDR3 reads TGTGCCAGCAGCCAAGATCTGGGTAGCGGGACATACGAGCAGTACTTC.

This clonotype was detected only once. The chain recombines TRBV4-1 with TRBJ2-7; 9 nucleotides match TRBD2. J lost 6 bases, V lost 1 base, and 13 bases had no gene match. Germline V gene sequence: CDR1 MGHRA, CDR2 YSYEKL. This CDR3 is 17 amino acids long. This CDR3 reads CASSQGQGGRAGFEQYF. Written as DNA, the CDR3 is TGCGCCAGCAGCCAAGGCCAGGGCGGGAGGGCCGGGTTCGAGCAGTACTTC.

In its sample, this clonotype was seen a few times. V usage is TRBV20-1 and J usage is TRBJ1-5, with D maybe TRBD1 (6 bases). Germline-derived CDR1 and CDR2 are DFQATT and SNEGSKA (reference sequence). The CDR3 has 14 amino acids. V lost 3 bases, J lost 0 bases, and 9 bases lay in between. The CDR3 DNA sequence: TGCAGTGCTAGTCAGGGGAGTAGCAATCAGCCCCAGCATTTT. Amino acids: CSASQGSSNQPQHF.

J is TRBJ2-1 and V is TRBV2; D perhaps matches TRBD2 (6 bases). Trimming took 6 bases from V and 10 from J, leaving 13 bases between them. CDR3 length equals 12 residues. Germline V lookup: CDR1 SNHLY, CDR2 FYNNEI. CDR3 sequence: CASSPMSGEQFF. The CDR3 DNA follows: TGTGCCAGCAGCCCTATGAGCGGGGAGCAGTTCTTC. Looking up the rest from reference TRBV2 and TRBJ2-1 gives the full variable domain: EPEVTQTPSHQVTQMGQEVILRCVPISNHLYFYWYRQILGQKVEFLVSFYNNEISEKSEIFDDQFSVERPDGSNFTLKIRSTKLEDSAMYFCASSPMSGEQFFGPGTRLTVL.

The genes are TRBV4-1 and TRBJ2-5; 7 bases match TRBD1. V lost 2 bases, J lost 5 bases, and 17 bases stayed unmatched. This CDR3 comprises 18 residues. Germline V CDR1 and CDR2: MGHRA, YSYEKL. CDR3 DNA: TGCGCCAGCAGCCAACGAAGACAGGGAGTCCGCAAGTTGGAGACCCAGTACTTC. Protein sequence: CASSQRRQGVRKLETQYF.

The rearrangement joins TRBV7-2 to TRBJ2-2, with 9 positions matching TRBD1. Germline V gene sequence: CDR1 SGHTA, CDR2 FQGNSA. This CDR3 comprises 13 residues. Losses at the gene ends were 7 bases for V and 8 bases for J; bases not matched to a gene: 5. The CDR3 loop is CASTLTGGGELFF. CDR3 nucleotide sequence: TGTGCCAGCACCCTGACAGGGGGTGGGGAGCTGTTTTTT.

The chain is built from TRBV5-4 and TRBJ2-2; the match to TRBD2 covers 8 bases. The CDR3 is 17 residues long. In germline, CDR1 is SGHNT, CDR2 YYREEE (reference sequence). With V trimmed by 3 bases and J by 2 bases, 9 bases remained unmatched. The CDR3 DNA is TGTGCCAGCAGCTCGGATAAACTAGCGGTAAACACCGGGGAGCTGTTTTTT. It codes for CASSSDKLAVNTGELFF.

The genes are TRBV20-1 and TRBJ2-5; TRBD1 aligns across 7 bases. Trimming took 1 base from V and 2 from J; bases not matched to a gene: 7. There are 15 residues in the CDR3. Germline values: CDR1 DFQATT, CDR2 SNEGSKA (reference sequence). The CDR3, as DNA: TGCAGTGCTAGAGTCGCCCCGGGACAGCAAGAGACCCAGTACTTC. This codes for CSARVAPGQQETQYF.

This clonotype was counted a few times. The chain employs TRBV7-2 and TRBJ1-3; D ambiguous. The length of the CDR3 is 12 residues. Trimming cost V 0 bases and J 3 bases, with 0 bases left between them. Germline assignment: CDR1 SGHTA and CDR2 FQGNSA. This chain's CDR3 is CASSLAGNTIYF. CDR3 DNA sequence: TGTGCCAGCAGCTTAGCTGGAAACACCATATATTTT.

This clonotype has just a few counts. CDR3 region: CASSPTLAGADTQYF. The CDR3 DNA sequence: TGTGCCAGCAGCCCTACACTAGCGGGAGCAGATACGCAGTATTTT. This chain joins TRBV27 and TRBJ2-3, with TRBD2 matching over 11 bases. The V gene's germline CDR1 is MNHEY and CDR2 SMNVEV (reference sequence). The CDR3 covers 15 residues. V lost 6 bases, J lost 4 bases, and 6 bases stayed unmatched.

The chain employs TRBV12-3 or TRBV12-4 and TRBJ2-7; D perhaps matches TRBD1 (6 bases). The V and J ends lost 6 bases and 0 bases respectively, with 9 bases between them. This CDR3 region has 13 residues. The CDR3 region has the DNA TGTGCCAGCAGGGACAGTCGCTCCTACGAGCAGTACTTC. Its translation: CASRDSRSYEQYF.

The V and J genes are TRBV6-4 and TRBJ1-2; D is unclear. The V end was cut by 2 bases, the J end by 4 bases, with 5 bases between. CDR1 MRHNA and CDR2 SNTAGT come from the germline V gene. The CDR3 is made up of 12 amino acids. CDR3 region: CASSDNSYGYTF. CDR3 nucleotides: TGTGCCAGCAGTGACAACAGCTATGGCTACACCTTC.

This clonotype came up a few times. The chain combines TRBV24-1 with TRBJ2-5; 8 nucleotides match TRBD1. CDR1 is KGHDR, CDR2 SFDVKD, per germline. V gave up 9 bases and J gave up 1 base; unmatched junction bases: 9. The CDR3 is 15 residues long. The CDR3 DNA reads as TGTGCCACCGCCCCTGACAGGGGCTTCCAAGAGACCCAGTACTTC. It is translated as CATAPDRGFQETQYF.

Here the CDR3 reads CASSYSGAVTDTQYF. The CDR3 nucleotides are TGTGCCAGCAGTTACTCAGGTGCAGTCACAGATACGCAGTATTTT. V and J are TRBV6-2 or TRBV6-3 and TRBJ2-3; no clear D gene. The CDR3 sequence is 15 residues long. Trimming stripped 0 bases from V and 2 bases from J, with 9 bases between. The germline gives CDR1 MNHEY, CDR2 SVGEGT.

V gene TRBV19 combines with J gene TRBJ1-1; D remains ambiguous. Germline V lookup: CDR1 LNHDA, CDR2 SQIVND (reference sequence). The CDR3 runs to 14 residues. The germline V and J ends were trimmed by 5 bases and 3 bases, with 13 bases remaining between them. Here the CDR3 reads CASSRGRRDTEAFF. In DNA, the CDR3 is TGTGCCAGTAGTCGCGGGCGTCGGGACACTGAAGCTTTCTTT.

This clonotype was found a few times. The rearrangement links TRBV24-1 to TRBJ2-2; 7 bases align to TRBD2. The CDR3 runs to 14 residues. Germline V CDR1 and CDR2: KGHDR, SFDVKD. V shed 9 bases, J shed 0 bases, and the junction held 3 bases outside the gene matches. The CDR3 loop is CATSGLTNTGELFF. In nucleotides, the CDR3 is TGTGCCACCTCGGGACTAACGAACACCGGGGAGCTGTTTTTT.

This clonotype appeared once. The rearrangement links TRBV3-1 to TRBJ2-3, with D possibly called TRBD1 or TRBD2 (5 bases each). The germline V and J ends were trimmed by 8 bases and 6 bases, with 30 bases remaining between them. The germline gives CDR1 LGHDT, CDR2 YNNKEL (reference sequence). The CDR3 is 18 residues long. The CDR3 reads CASSTSPPGTPKVDTQYF. CDR3 DNA sequence: TGTGCCAGCTCCACCAGTCCTCCCGGGACCCCGAAGGTTGATACGCAGTATTTT.

This clonotype was observed a single time. The gene calls are TRBV7-6 and TRBJ1-3; D not certain. CDR1 is SGHVS and CDR2 is FNYEAQ in the germline V gene. Trimming shortened V by 1 base and J by 1 base, and 14 bases separated the two germline ends. The CDR3 extends over 17 amino acids. This CDR3 reads CASSLESSGISGNTIYF. CDR3 bases: TGTGCCAGCAGCTTAGAATCGTCGGGGATATCTGGAAACACCATATATTTT.

The V gene is TRBV7-8, the J gene TRBJ2-2; tentatively, D is TRBD2 (6 bases). The CDR3 totals 14 residues. Germline lookup yields CDR1 SGHVS and CDR2 FQNEAQ. V gave up 4 bases and J gave up 7 bases, with 13 bases separating them. Here the CDR3 reads CASSSRGSLGELFF. CDR3 sequence (DNA): TGTGCCAGCAGCTCGCGGGGATCGCTCGGGGAGCTGTTTTTT.